Listed below are T cell receptor beta chains from one sample, sequenced in a study of OX40 agonist ivuxolimab in advanced cancers. Profiled with immunoSEQ multiplex PCR; TCRdb holds only in-frame clones, not every one. Among about 110,000 clones listed, approximately 90% were seen once. Sample: CD4+ or CD8+ T cells sorted from blood, taken in a trial of the OX40 agonist ivuxolimab. The receptors originated from an adult with an advanced solid tumor such as melanoma, head and neck, liver or kidney cancer. Both conserved end residues are part of each CDR3.

19	TRBJ1-1	TRBV27	CASSWTWSDVPGPKTEAFF
15	TRBJ2-7	TRBV7-2	CASSPQGLNTYEQYF
14	TRBJ2-2	TRBV10-3	CAISPRQNTGELFF
15	TRBJ2-5	TRBV6-1	CASSEDWIGSETQYF
13	TRBJ1-1	TRBV19	CASTQGWATEAFF
13	TRBJ1-5	TRBV2	CASSEAQGGPQHF
14	TRBJ2-1	TRBV5-4	CAGAPSGGLNEQFF
14	TRBJ1-1	TRBV6-4	CASSVGGPNTEAFF
15	TRBJ2-4	TRBV19	CASSKTFTMANIQYF
16	TRBJ2-3	TRBV27	CASSFGGATITDTQYF
13	TRBJ2-1	TRBV6-1	CASSADRGWEQFF
14	TRBJ2-3	TRBV19	CASSTSGGLDTQYF
16	TRBJ1-1	TRBV2	CASSPDRTPWNTEAFF
19	TRBJ2-1	TRBV19	CASSIDHAPGLAVYNEQFF
16	TRBJ2-5	TRBV5-1	CASSLAGTSIQETQYF
17	TRBJ2-5	TRBV9	CASSVAPQPRGTETQYF
14	TRBJ1-3	TRBV7-8	CASRLTGSENTIYF
13	TRBJ1-5	TRBV2	CASSEDLGQPQHF
15	TRBJ2-6	TRBV11-3	CASSSGTGGANVLTF
14	TRBJ1-1	TRBV10-3	CAISEQREGTEAFF
12	TRBJ2-3	TRBV7-9	CASSLGASTQYF
13	TRBJ2-5	TRBV27	CASSSEEKETQYF
10	TRBJ2-1	TRBV7-9	CASRDNEQFF
14	TRBJ2-7	TRBV7-2	CASSLRMVVNEQYF
16	TRBJ2-7	TRBV11-2	CASSFSAGGYPYEQYF
14	TRBJ2-3	TRBV10-3	CAIRSGTVTDTQYF
14	TRBJ1-4	TRBV19	CASSIGGRGEKLFF
14	TRBJ2-2	TRBV30	CAWSRRAGTGELFF
12	TRBJ2-1	TRBV5-1	CASSPIGGEQFF
16	TRBJ1-5	TRBV19	CASSIGRSGVNQPQHF
15	TRBJ2-3	TRBV19	CASSIGGTGTDTQYF
12	TRBJ2-7	TRBV5-5	CASSLTTREQYF
13	TRBJ2-1	TRBV5-1	CASSRGLAGEQFF
17	TRBJ2-5	TRBV28	CASSKTRDRWGQETQYF
12	TRBJ1-5	TRBV19	CASSVGRVTQHF
14	TRBJ1-3	TRBV18	CASSPTVSGNTIYF
15	TRBJ1-5	TRBV27	CASSLRWGGSQPQHF
13	TRBJ1-5	TRBV18	CASSQQEDQPQHF
15	TRBJ1-4	TRBV2	CASSEDGRVTEKLFF
15	TRBJ2-5	TRBV5-1	CASSRNSGLQETQYF
13	TRBJ1-2	TRBV5-8	CASSSTSNYGYTF
12	TRBJ1-1	TRBV19	CASRVGLTEAFF
16	TRBJ2-2	TRBV29-1	CSVVVRAGVGTGELFF
13	TRBJ2-3	TRBV15	CATRGSATDTQYF
11	TRBJ2-7	TRBV5-1	CASNSGSEQYF
17	TRBJ2-3	TRBV7-9	CASSPELAGGRSDTQYF
15	TRBJ2-3	TRBV2	CASSGAGAGTDTQYF